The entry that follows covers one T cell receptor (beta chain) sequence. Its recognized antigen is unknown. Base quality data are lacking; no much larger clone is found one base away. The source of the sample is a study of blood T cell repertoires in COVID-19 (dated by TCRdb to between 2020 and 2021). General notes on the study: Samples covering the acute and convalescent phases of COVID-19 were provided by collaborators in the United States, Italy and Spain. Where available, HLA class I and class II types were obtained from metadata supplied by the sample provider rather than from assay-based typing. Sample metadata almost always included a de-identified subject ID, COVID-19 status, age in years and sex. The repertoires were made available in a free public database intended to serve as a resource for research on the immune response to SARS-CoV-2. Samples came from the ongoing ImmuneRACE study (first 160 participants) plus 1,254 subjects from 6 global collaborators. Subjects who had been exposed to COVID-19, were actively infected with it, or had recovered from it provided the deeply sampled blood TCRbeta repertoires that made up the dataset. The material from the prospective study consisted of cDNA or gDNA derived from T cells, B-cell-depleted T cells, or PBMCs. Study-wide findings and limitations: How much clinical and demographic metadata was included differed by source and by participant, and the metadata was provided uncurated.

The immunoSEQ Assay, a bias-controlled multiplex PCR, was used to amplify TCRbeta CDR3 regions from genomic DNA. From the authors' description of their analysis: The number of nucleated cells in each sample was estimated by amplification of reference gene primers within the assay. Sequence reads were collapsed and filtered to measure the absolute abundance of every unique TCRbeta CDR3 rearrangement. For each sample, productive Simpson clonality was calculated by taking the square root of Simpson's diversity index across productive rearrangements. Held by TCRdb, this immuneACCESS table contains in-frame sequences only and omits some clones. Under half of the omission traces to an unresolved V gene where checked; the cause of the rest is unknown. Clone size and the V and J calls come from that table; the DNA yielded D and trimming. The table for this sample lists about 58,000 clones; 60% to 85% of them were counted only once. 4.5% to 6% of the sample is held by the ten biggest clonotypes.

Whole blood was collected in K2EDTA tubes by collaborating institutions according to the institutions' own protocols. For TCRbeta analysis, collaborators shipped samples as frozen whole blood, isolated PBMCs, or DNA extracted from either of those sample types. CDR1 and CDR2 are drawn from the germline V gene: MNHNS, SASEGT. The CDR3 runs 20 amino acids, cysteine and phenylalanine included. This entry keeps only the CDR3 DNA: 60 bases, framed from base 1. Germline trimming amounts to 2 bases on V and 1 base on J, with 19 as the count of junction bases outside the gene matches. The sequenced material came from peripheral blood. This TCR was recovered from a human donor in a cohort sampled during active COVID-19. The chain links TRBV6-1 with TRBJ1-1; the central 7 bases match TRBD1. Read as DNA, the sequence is TGTGCCAGCAGTGAACGCGCCTCACCGCGGGACAGCATAAAGAACACTGAAGCTTTCTTT. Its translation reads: CASSERASPRDSIKNTEAFF.